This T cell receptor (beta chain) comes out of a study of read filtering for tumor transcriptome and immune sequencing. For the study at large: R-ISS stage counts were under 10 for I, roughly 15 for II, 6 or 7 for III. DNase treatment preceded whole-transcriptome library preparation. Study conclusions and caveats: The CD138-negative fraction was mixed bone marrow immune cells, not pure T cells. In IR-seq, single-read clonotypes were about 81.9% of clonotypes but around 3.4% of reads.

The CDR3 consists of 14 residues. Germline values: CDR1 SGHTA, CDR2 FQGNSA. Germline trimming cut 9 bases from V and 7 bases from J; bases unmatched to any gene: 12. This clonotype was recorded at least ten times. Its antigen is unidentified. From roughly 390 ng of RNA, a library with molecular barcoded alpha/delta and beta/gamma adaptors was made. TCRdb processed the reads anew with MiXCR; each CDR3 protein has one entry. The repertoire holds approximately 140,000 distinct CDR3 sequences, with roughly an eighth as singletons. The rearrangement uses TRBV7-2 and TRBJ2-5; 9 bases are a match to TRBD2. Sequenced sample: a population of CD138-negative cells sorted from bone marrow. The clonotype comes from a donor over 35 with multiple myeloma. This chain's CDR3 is CASAGGEGARTQYF. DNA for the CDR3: TGTGCCAGTGCGGGGGGGGAGGGGGCCCGGACCCAGTACTTC.